Listed below are T cell receptor beta chains from one sample, sequenced in a study of blood T cell repertoires in COVID-19. The protocol was immunoSEQ multiplex PCR, while the TCRdb copy is restricted to in-frame clones and leaves out a portion. The sample contains a few hundred thousand clones, approximately 91% of which appear only once. The sequencing input was PBMCs or T cells enriched from blood (not recorded which). The receptors derive from a woman in her 40s who had been exposed to COVID-19. CDR3s include the opening cysteine and the closing phenylalanine or tryptophan. Fields, in order: J gene, V gene, D gene, clone size, CDR3 DNA, CDR3 protein. The D gene is left open where the match is weak. Expanded clones are given a class, and other clones once, few, many or no size at all.

J: TRBJ1-2; V: TRBV6-6; D: -; size: -; DNA: TGTGCCAGCAGTTACAATGGGGGGGACTATGGCTACACCTTC; CDR3: CASSYNGGDYGYTF
J: TRBJ1-2; V: TRBV24-1; D: TRBD1; size: -; DNA: TGTGCCACCAGTGATTCGGGACAGGGAACAGGCTACACCTTC; CDR3: CATSDSGQGTGYTF
J: TRBJ1-4; V: TRBV7-6; D: -; size: -; DNA: TGTGCCAGCAGCCCGTCAGGTGGGCTGTTTTTT; CDR3: CASSPSGGLFF
J: TRBJ1-2; V: TRBV30; D: -; size: -; DNA: TGTGCCTGGAGTCAGACGGGTGGCTACACCTTC; CDR3: CAWSQTGGYTF
J: TRBJ1-2; V: TRBV11-2; D: TRBD1; size: -; DNA: TGTGCCAGCAGCCGGGACAGGGTCACGGATGGCTACACCTTC; CDR3: CASSRDRVTDGYTF
J: TRBJ2-3; V: TRBV9; D: -; size: -; DNA: TGTGCCAGCAGCGCGGCGGGGCGGTCGGATACGCAGTATTTT; CDR3: CASSAAGRSDTQYF
J: TRBJ2-3; V: TRBV6-6; D: TRBD2; size: -; DNA: TGTGCCAGCAGCTACGGGGGGACTAGCACAGATACGCAGTATTTT; CDR3: CASSYGGTSTDTQYF
J: TRBJ2-7; V: TRBV27; D: -; size: -; DNA: TGTGCCAGCAGTTTATACCCAGGGCGCGAGCAGTACTTC; CDR3: CASSLYPGREQYF
J: TRBJ1-4; V: TRBV30; D: TRBD1; size: -; DNA: TGTGCCTGGCGGACAGGGTTTCGAGAAAAACTGTTTTTT; CDR3: CAWRTGFREKLFF
J: TRBJ1-2; V: TRBV24-1; D: TRBD1; size: -; DNA: TGTGCCACCAGTGAATCTGATGGACAGGGAAGGAACTATGGCTACACCTTC; CDR3: CATSESDGQGRNYGYTF
J: TRBJ1-3; V: TRBV7-2; D: TRBD1; size: once; DNA: TGTGCCAGCAGCTCACGACAGGGGAAGACGGGAAACACCATATATTTT; CDR3: CASSSRQGKTGNTIYF
J: TRBJ2-2; V: TRBV30; D: TRBD1; size: -; DNA: TGTGCCTGGAGGGCCGGGGGACAGGGAAGAAGAGGGGAGCTGTTTTTT; CDR3: CAWRAGGQGRRGELFF
J: TRBJ2-1; V: TRBV7-3; D: -; size: -; DNA: TGTGCCAGCAGCTTAGGATCCGGGAATCCCAACAATGAGCAGTTCTTC; CDR3: CASSLGSGNPNNEQFF
J: TRBJ2-7; V: TRBV6-2/TRBV6-3; D: -; size: -; DNA: TGTGCCAGCAGTCCATCCAGGGGGACTAGCTCCTACGAGCAGTACTTC; CDR3: CASSPSRGTSSYEQYF
J: TRBJ1-1; V: TRBV5-1; D: -; size: -; DNA: TGCGCCAGCAGCTTGGTTAGAGGAACTGAAGCTTTCTTT; CDR3: CASSLVRGTEAFF
J: TRBJ1-1; V: TRBV15; D: -; size: -; DNA: TGTGCCACCAGCGGAATGGACAGCCTCACTGAAGCTTTCTTT; CDR3: CATSGMDSLTEAFF
J: TRBJ1-6; V: TRBV19; D: -; size: -; DNA: TGTGCCAGTAGTAGAGCGGACGCCCAATCACCCCTCCACTTT; CDR3: CASSRADAQSPLHF
J: TRBJ2-1; V: TRBV9; D: -; size: -; DNA: TGTGCCAGCAGCGTAAGAGGAAGGCAGGGTGAGCAGTTCTTC; CDR3: CASSVRGRQGEQFF
J: TRBJ2-5; V: TRBV5-4; D: -; size: -; DNA: TGTGCCAGCAGCTTGGGGACAGAAGAGACTCAGTACTTC; CDR3: CASSLGTEETQYF
J: TRBJ2-6; V: TRBV18; D: -; size: -; DNA: TGTGCCAGCTCACCATCCATCTCTGGGGCCAACGTCCTGACTTTC; CDR3: CASSPSISGANVLTF
J: TRBJ2-1; V: TRBV11-3; D: TRBD1; size: -; DNA: TGTGCCAGCAGCTTGGGGGGGACAGGGGTACGAGAGCAGTTCTTC; CDR3: CASSLGGTGVREQFF
J: TRBJ2-7; V: TRBV13; D: TRBD2; size: -; DNA: TGTGCCAGCAGTTGGACTAGCGCCGGAACGGGCGAGCAGTACTTC; CDR3: CASSWTSAGTGEQYF
J: TRBJ2-7; V: TRBV19; D: TRBD1; size: -; DNA: TGTGCCAGTAGTATTGGGACAGGGGCCTACGAGCAGTACTTC; CDR3: CASSIGTGAYEQYF
J: TRBJ1-4; V: TRBV7-7; D: -; size: -; DNA: TGTGCTAGCAGCTCAGAGAGGGAATCTTCTAATGAAAAACTGTTTTTT; CDR3: CASSSERESSNEKLFF
J: TRBJ1-3; V: TRBV6-5; D: TRBD1; size: -; DNA: TGTGCCAGCAGTTTTGACAGGGGGCCTGGAAACACCATATATTTT; CDR3: CASSFDRGPGNTIYF
J: TRBJ1-1; V: TRBV2; D: TRBD1; size: few; DNA: TGTGCCAGCAGCCCGGGGACAGGGACCACTGAAGCTTTCTTT; CDR3: CASSPGTGTTEAFF
J: TRBJ1-6; V: TRBV30; D: -; size: -; DNA: TGTGCCTGGGGGGAGGGGACGGCCCTCCACTTT; CDR3: CAWGEGTALHF
J: TRBJ2-7; V: TRBV7-2; D: TRBD1; size: -; DNA: TGTGCCAGCAGCTCCGACAGGGTGACCTACGAGCAGTACTTC; CDR3: CASSSDRVTYEQYF